Shown below are 18 T cell receptor beta chains from a single sample sequenced in a study of blood T cell repertoires in COVID-19. Generated by immunoSEQ multiplex PCR, the TCRdb table keeps only in-frame clones and is missing some. The table shows approximately 280,000 clones, with around 88% occurring only once. Sequencing used PBMCs or T cells enriched from blood (not recorded which). Receptors originate from a woman aged 40 to 49 who had recovered from COVID-19.

This rearrangement joins TRBV12-5 to TRBJ2-7; 7 bases line up with TRBD1. The germline V gene has CDR1 LGHNT and CDR2 FRNRAP. J gave up 4 bases and V 1 base, and 1 base lay outside the gene matches. This CDR3 region has 13 residues. DNA of the CDR3: TGTGCTAGTGGTTTGGGCAGGGGGTACGAGCAGTACTTC. As protein: CASGLGRGYEQYF.

This clone has only a few counts. The J gene is TRBJ2-2, the V gene TRBV4-1, with a weak D call TRBD2 (6 bases). Germline-derived CDR1 and CDR2 are MGHRA and YSYEKL. This CDR3 contains 16 residues. V was trimmed by 0 bases and J by 0 bases, leaving 8 bases between them. The CDR3, as DNA: TGCGCCAGCAGCCAAGAAGGAGGGGCGAACACCGGGGAGCTGTTTTTT. This codes for CASSQEGGANTGELFF.

There are a few counts of this clone. The J gene is TRBJ2-1, the V gene TRBV21-1; the DNA was not compared with TRBD2, the D call given in the table. TRBV21-1 is shown as a pseudogene. The CDR3 consists of 17 residues. The CDR3 sequence is CASTPAGEVDSYNEQFF. The CDR3 region has the DNA TGTGCCAGCACCCCGGCGGGAGAGGTGGATTCCTACAATGAGCAGTTCTTC.

The J gene is TRBJ2-3, the V gene TRBV13, with TRBD1 matching 10 bases. The V segment lost 6 bases and the J segment 7 bases; nucleotides outside the gene matches: 7. The germline gives CDR1 PRHDT, CDR2 FYEKMQ (reference sequence). There are 14 residues in the CDR3. DNA of the CDR3: TGTGCCAGCAGACGGGACAGGGGACGGTATACGCAGTATTTT. It translates to CASRRDRGRYTQYF.

The chain couples TRBV2 to TRBJ1-3; D not certain. The germline gives CDR1 SNHLY, CDR2 FYNNEI. This CDR3 spans 13 amino acids. V dropped 10 bases and J dropped 0 bases, with 10 bases sitting between them. The CDR3 is CATTRPSGNTIYF. In DNA form, the CDR3 reads TGTGCCACCACCAGGCCCTCTGGAAACACCATATATTTT.

Written as DNA, the CDR3 is TGTGCCACCGCAACTAGCGGGAGGGCCTTCTACGAGCAGTACTTC. Its translation is CATATSGRAFYEQYF. The chain is built from TRBV15 and TRBJ2-7; 13 bases map to TRBD2. V dropped 8 bases and J dropped 3; count of bases not matched to a gene: 7. This CDR3 contains 15 residues. CDR1 LNHNV and CDR2 YYDKDF come from the germline V gene (reference sequence).

CDR3 coding DNA: TGTGCCAGCAGTTTCGGGGGATTTAGCACTGAAGCTTTCTTT. It is translated as CASSFGGFSTEAFF. The chain carries TRBV28 and TRBJ1-1, with D perhaps matching TRBD1 (5 bases). Germline V lookup: CDR1 MDHEN, CDR2 SYDVKM. CDR3 length equals 14 residues. Trimming removed 3 bases at V and 4 bases at J, with 12 bases between.

The chain links TRBV6-1 to TRBJ1-3; no clear D gene. Trimming stripped 0 bases from V and 6 bases from J, with 9 bases between. This CDR3 is 14 amino acids long. The germline V gene has CDR1 MNHNS and CDR2 SASEGT. The CDR3 loop reads CASSEAGSLNTIYF. The CDR3 DNA sequence: TGTGCCAGCAGTGAAGCGGGCAGTTTAAACACCATATATTTT.

Concerning this clone: This specimen includes other DNA sequences encoding the same CDR3. CDR3 protein: CASSHGTGANYGYTF. CDR3 coding DNA: TGTGCCAGCAGCCACGGCACGGGAGCTAACTATGGCTACACCTTC. The chain couples TRBV6-5 to TRBJ1-2; D is uncertain. V lost 6 bases to trimming and J lost 0 bases, with 14 bases between them. The CDR3 contains 15 residues. In germline, CDR1 is MNHEY, CDR2 SVGAGI.

The chain recombines TRBV7-3 with TRBJ2-5, with a tentative D call TRBD2 (6 bases). The germline CDR1 and CDR2 sequences are SGHTA and FQGTGA. V gave up 5 bases and J gave up 3 bases, with 13 bases separating them. The CDR3 is 14 residues long. The CDR3 DNA follows: TGTGCCAGCAGCCCCTCGGGGGTGGAAGAGACCCAGTACTTC. Translation: CASSPSGVEETQYF.

The CDR3 DNA reads as TGTGCTAATAGTCTAACTAGCGGGAGGGCCGAAAACACCGGGGAGCTGTTTTTT. This codes for CANSLTSGRAENTGELFF. The V and J genes are TRBV12-5 and TRBJ2-2, with 13 bases matching TRBD2. From germline, CDR1 is LGHNT and CDR2 FRNRAP. V dropped 10 bases and J dropped 2; count of bases not matched to a gene: 13. CDR3 length: 18 residues. The entire variable domain, with the rest obtained from reference TRBV12-5 and TRBJ2-2, is as follows: DARVTQTPRHKVTEMGQEVTMRCQPILGHNTVFWYRQTMMQGLELLAYFRNRAPLDDSGMPKDRFSAEMPDATLATLKIQPSEPRDSAVYFCANSLTSGRAENTGELFFGEGSRLTVL.

The chain couples TRBV2 to TRBJ1-4; D perhaps matches TRBD1 (5 bases). The germline V gene has CDR1 SNHLY and CDR2 FYNNEI. V was trimmed by 6 bases and J by 5 bases, leaving 13 bases between them. This CDR3 comprises 14 residues. The CDR3 spells CASRETEYNEKLFF. Written as DNA, the CDR3 is TGTGCCAGCAGGGAGACAGAATACAATGAAAAACTGTTTTTT.

The chain has TRBV28 and TRBJ1-5; unclear D gene. V was trimmed by 3 bases and J by 6 bases, leaving 18 bases between them. From germline, CDR1 is MDHEN and CDR2 SYDVKM. The CDR3 totals 16 residues. The CDR3 spells CASSFGDGGKGQPQHF. The CDR3 bases are TGTGCCAGCAGTTTCGGCGATGGAGGGAAGGGTCAGCCCCAGCATTTT.

On this clone itself: At one end the junction does not follow the germline gene, possibly because of a read error. V usage is TRBV25-1 and J usage is TRBJ1-4, with D maybe TRBD1 (5 bases). Germline V gene sequence: CDR1 MGHDK, CDR2 SYGVNS. The CDR3 has 15 amino acids. The CDR3 sequence is CASSDPYGTTEKLFF. The CDR3 nucleotides are TGTGCCAGCAGTGATCCCTATGGGACTACTGAAAAACTGTTTTTT.

The chain has TRBV7-2 and TRBJ2-3, with 11 positions matching TRBD2. The CDR3 runs to 17 residues. From germline, CDR1 is SGHTA and CDR2 FQGNSA. The V and J ends lost 0 bases and 5 bases, in that order; junction bases with no gene match: 7. The CDR3 nucleotides are TGTGCCAGCAGCTTAGCCGTGTTAGCGGGAGGGGGAGATACGCAGTATTTT. Its translation is CASSLAVLAGGGDTQYF.

V and J are TRBV4-2 and TRBJ2-4; D gene unclear. The ends were cut back, 0 bases at V and 6 bases at J, with 9 bases in the middle. CDR1 and CDR2 from the germline V gene are LGHNA and YNFKEQ. This CDR3 is built from 14 residues. CDR3 residues: CASSQDPGGNIQYF. In DNA form, the CDR3 reads TGTGCCAGCAGCCAAGATCCTGGCGGAAACATTCAGTACTTC.

The J gene is TRBJ2-2, the V gene TRBV9, with 13 bases that match TRBD2. Germline V gene data show CDR1 as SGDLS and CDR2 as YYNGEE. Trimming at V came to 0 bases and at J to 7 bases, leaving 9 bases not matched to a gene. The CDR3 consists of 18 residues. The CDR3 DNA is TGTGCCAGCAGCGTAGGGCCCGGACTAGCGGGAGTGATCGGGGAGCTGTTTTTT. Its protein is CASSVGPGLAGVIGELFF.

The chain employs TRBV5-8 and TRBJ2-3; a weak D match, TRBD2 (5 bases). V shed 5 bases and J shed 5 bases, with 12 bases lying between them. The CDR3 length is 13 residues. The germline V gene encodes CDR1 SGHTS and CDR2 YDEGEE. CDR3 nucleotide sequence: TGTGCCAGCAGACCAGTTAGCGTAGATACGCAGTATTTT. It is translated as CASRPVSVDTQYF.